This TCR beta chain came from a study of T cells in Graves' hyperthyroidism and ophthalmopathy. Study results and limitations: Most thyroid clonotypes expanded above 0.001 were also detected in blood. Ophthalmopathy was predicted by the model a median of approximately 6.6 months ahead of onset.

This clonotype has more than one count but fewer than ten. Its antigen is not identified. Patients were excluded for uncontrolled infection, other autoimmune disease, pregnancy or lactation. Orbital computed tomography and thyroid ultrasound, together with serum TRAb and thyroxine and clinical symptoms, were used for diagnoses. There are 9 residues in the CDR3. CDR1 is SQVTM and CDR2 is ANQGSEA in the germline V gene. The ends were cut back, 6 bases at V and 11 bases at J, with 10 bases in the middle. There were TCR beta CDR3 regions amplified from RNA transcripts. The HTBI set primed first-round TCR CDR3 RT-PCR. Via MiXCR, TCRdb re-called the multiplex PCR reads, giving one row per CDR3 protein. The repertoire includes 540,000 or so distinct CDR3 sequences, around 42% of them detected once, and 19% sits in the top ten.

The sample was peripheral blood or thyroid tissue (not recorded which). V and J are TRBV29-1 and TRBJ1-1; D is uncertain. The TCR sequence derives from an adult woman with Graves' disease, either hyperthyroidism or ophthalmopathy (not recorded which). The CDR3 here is CSVDGGAFF. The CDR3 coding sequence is TGCAGCGTCGACGGTGGGGCTTTCTTT. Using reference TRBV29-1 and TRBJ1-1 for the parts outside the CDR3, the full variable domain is SAVISQKPSRDICQRGTSLTIQCQVDSQVTMMFWYRQQPGQSLTLIATANQGSEATYESGFVIDKFPISRPNLTFSTLTVSNMSPEDSSIYLCSVDGGAFFGQGTRLTVV.